What follows are 5 T cell receptor beta chains derived from one specimen sequenced in a study of PD-L1 blockade in urothelial cancer. Assay: immunoSEQ multiplex PCR; the TCRdb copy retains only in-frame clones and omits some. This sample has some 120,000 clones, with approximately 90% found just once. Time point specified: peripheral blood 6 weeks after treatment start. The input for sequencing was PBMCs, taken around atezolizumab (anti-PD-L1) treatment. These TCRs come from a man aged 60-69 years with urothelial cancer.

This clone was counted a few times. The chain employs TRBV6-6 and TRBJ2-1; a possible D gene is TRBD2 (5 bases). V lost 5 bases and J lost 9, with 20 bases in between. Germline V gives CDR1 MNHNY, CDR2 SVGAGI (reference sequence). The CDR3 sequence is 15 residues long. Here the CDR3 DNA reads TGTGCCAGCAGTCCCCTCAGCGGAAGCAATGGTGAGCAGTTCTTC. Translated: CASSPLSGSNGEQFF.

CDR3 amino acids: CASRPGSFSGELFF. CDR3 bases: TGTGCCAGCAGACCCGGGTCTTTCTCCGGGGAGCTGTTTTTT. This chain connects TRBV6-4 to TRBJ2-2; no reliable D call. The V gene's germline CDR1 is MRHNA and CDR2 SNTAGT. The CDR3 runs to 14 residues. Deletions cut 6 bases from V and 6 bases from J, with 14 bases between.

The CDR3: CASRPRGAATEAFF. As DNA, the CDR3 is TGTGCCAGCAGGCCCAGGGGAGCGGCCACTGAAGCTTTCTTT. V and J are TRBV6-1 and TRBJ1-1; possibly TRBD1 for D (6 bases). The CDR3 consists of 14 residues. The germline V and J ends were trimmed by 6 bases and 4 bases, with 15 bases remaining between them. Looked up from germline, CDR1 is MNHNS and CDR2 is SASEGT.

This clone was picked up one time. This chain links TRBV7-2 with TRBJ2-1; TRBD2 is a possible D gene (6 bases). Looked up from germline, CDR1 is SGHTA and CDR2 is FQGNSA. This CDR3 contains 13 residues. V was shortened by 8 bases and J by 10 bases, with 18 bases between the two germline ends. DNA for the CDR3: TGTGCCAGCGGTACTAGCCGGGACCGGGAGCAGTTCTTC. This translates into CASGTSRDREQFF.

This clone was recorded only once. The V call is TRBV30, the J call TRBJ1-6, with no clear D. This CDR3 contains 16 residues. Germline lookup yields CDR1 GTSNPN and CDR2 SVGIG (reference sequence). V was clipped by 1 base and J by 0 bases, with 10 bases between them. The CDR3: CAWSGSGSSYNSPLHF. DNA for the CDR3: TGTGCCTGGAGTGGTAGCGGGAGCTCCTATAATTCACCCCTCCACTTT.